Here is one T cell receptor beta chain with its context. Intraepithelial and lamina propria lymphocytes were released after the graft tissue was processed. This entry belongs to a study of graft-versus-host responses after intestinal transplantation. The method was immunoSEQ multiplex PCR; TCRdb's version includes in-frame clones alone and lacks a portion of them. The sample has 50,000 to 75,000 clones, about 89% seen once. Trimming cost V 5 bases and J 2 bases; bases outside gene matches: 7. The length of the CDR3 is 15 residues. CDR1 and CDR2 from the germline V gene are SGHAT and FQNNGV. Here the sequenced sample was ileum tissue, taken 350 to 400 days after transplant. This receptor was taken from a human patient who received an intestinal transplant, so some T cells may come from the graft donor. The genes are TRBV11-2 and TRBJ2-7, with 9 bases identical to TRBD2. The CDR3 protein is CASSAGLAGPYEQYF. The CDR3 nucleotides read TGTGCCAGCAGCGCAGGCCTAGCGGGGCCCTACGAGCAGTACTTC.